Listed below are T cell receptor beta chains from one sample, sequenced in a study of low-dose radiotherapy and immunotherapy resistance in tumors. MiXCR was run by TCRdb on the reads, yielding one entry per CDR3 protein. The repertoire holds around 83,000 distinct CDR3 sequences, with 18% as singletons. Sequences were derived from PBMCs, sampled before treatment. All receptors come from a male donor with prostate cancer. CDR3s include the opening cysteine and the closing phenylalanine or tryptophan. The order of the fields is J gene, D gene, V gene, CDR3 length, CDR3 protein. A D gene is named only where the DNA matches it firmly.

J: TRBJ1-2
D: -
V: TRBV2
length: 15
CDR3: CASSYPQGMTYGYTF

J: TRBJ2-3
D: -
V: TRBV2
length: 15
CDR3: CASVGSGVGTDTQYF

J: TRBJ2-7
D: -
V: TRBV28
length: 14
CDR3: CASYPSLGHYEQYF

J: TRBJ2-1
D: -
V: TRBV7-8
length: 14
CDR3: CASSLAKYFDEQFF

J: TRBJ2-7
D: TRBD1
V: TRBV6-8
length: 14
CDR3: CATKRGQGVYEQYF

J: TRBJ2-5
D: TRBD2
V: TRBV6-2/TRBV6-3
length: 15
CDR3: CAMSPLAGSQETQYF

J: TRBJ2-7
D: -
V: TRBV28
length: 15
CDR3: CASRKATAEGVEQYF

J: TRBJ2-3
D: TRBD2
V: TRBV5-1
length: 17
CDR3: CASSLLPGRGGTDTQYF

J: TRBJ1-1
D: -
V: TRBV29-1
length: 13
CDR3: CSVEKGQNTEAFF

J: TRBJ2-2
D: TRBD2
V: TRBV6-2/TRBV6-3
length: 20
CDR3: CASSRDRVGTSGRNTGELFF

J: TRBJ2-1
D: TRBD2
V: TRBV4-2
length: 15
CDR3: CASRERGGLVNEQFF

J: TRBJ1-2
D: -
V: TRBV20-1
length: 14
CDR3: CSARVSGATYGYTF

J: TRBJ2-5
D: -
V: TRBV6-2/TRBV6-3
length: 15
CDR3: CASSYSLGQSETQYF

J: TRBJ2-5
D: TRBD2
V: TRBV2
length: 11
CDR3: CASGRLAGQYF

J: TRBJ2-1
D: TRBD2
V: TRBV20-1
length: 13
CDR3: CSKTSGYYNEQFF

J: TRBJ2-7
D: -
V: TRBV12-3/TRBV12-4
length: 14
CDR3: CASSLGVSSYEQYF

J: TRBJ1-5
D: -
V: TRBV19
length: 14
CDR3: CASRGDYSNQPQHF

J: TRBJ2-5
D: -
V: TRBV19
length: 15
CDR3: CASSTGRRGQETQYF

J: TRBJ2-5
D: TRBD1
V: TRBV24-1
length: 16
CDR3: CATSDTRQGSQETQYF

J: TRBJ2-3
D: TRBD2
V: TRBV7-9
length: 17
CDR3: CASSPQRISGEGDTQYF

J: TRBJ2-5
D: -
V: TRBV5-5
length: 13
CDR3: CASSLVGPETQYF

J: TRBJ2-7
D: TRBD1
V: TRBV28
length: 13
CDR3: CASRRGQDYEQYF

J: TRBJ2-5
D: -
V: TRBV6-1
length: 16
CDR3: CASSDGQQVGPETQYF

J: TRBJ2-2
D: TRBD1
V: TRBV9
length: 18
CDR3: CASSDGQGLPLNTGELFF

J: TRBJ1-4
D: -
V: TRBV2
length: 11
CDR3: CASSEIEKLFF

J: TRBJ2-1
D: -
V: TRBV7-9
length: 15
CDR3: CASSSNRDGYNEQFF

J: TRBJ1-6
D: -
V: TRBV12-3/TRBV12-4
length: 14
CDR3: CASSYGERNSPLHF